This T cell receptor beta chain stems from a study of technical replicates of blood from a handful of donors. Germline V gives CDR1 MNHEY, CDR2 SMNVEV (reference sequence). CDR3 size: 16 residues. After removal of 5 bases from V and 6 bases from J, the junction contained 11 bases not matched to a gene. Sequencing was performed with immunoSEQ multiplex PCR; in TCRdb, only in-frame clones are kept and a portion is missing. The sample yields 65,000 to 95,000 clones, about 98% seen once. Sequenced sample: T cells isolated from PBMCs. The chain carries TRBV27 and TRBJ2-3, with 10 bases matching TRBD2. The clonotype comes from a human donor in good health. In DNA form, the CDR3 reads TGTGCCAGCAGTCCCCCTAGCGGGAGAAAAATGGATACGCAGTATTTT. This encodes CASSPPSGRKMDTQYF.